A selection of T cell receptor beta chains follows, all from one sample in a study of blood T cell repertoires in COVID-19. Data came from immunoSEQ multiplex PCR; TCRdb stores just in-frame clones and leaves some out. In the table there are a few hundred thousand clones, roughly 90% of which are singletons. Sequencing used PBMCs or T cells enriched from blood (not recorded which). These TCRs come from a woman in her thirties who had recovered from COVID-19. CDR3s include the opening cysteine and the closing phenylalanine or tryptophan.

V	J	CDR3
TRBV28	TRBJ1-4	CASSSPGGWGKLFF
TRBV2	TRBJ2-7	CASMTVRRYEQYF
TRBV9	TRBJ2-1	CASSVDTSGGDEQFF
TRBV3-1/TRBV3-2	TRBJ2-3	CASSQAGGTDTQYF
TRBV6-6	TRBJ1-3	CASSMTGLSGNTIYF
TRBV7-3	TRBJ1-1	CASSSRRDAEAFF
TRBV27	TRBJ1-1	CASSLRRENTEAFF
TRBV28	TRBJ1-2	CASSLIGDGYTF
TRBV12-3/TRBV12-4	TRBJ1-2	CASRSLQPGYTF
TRBV18	TRBJ2-1	CASSLTSASYNEQFF
TRBV5-1	TRBJ2-7	CASSLQGTSYEQYF
TRBV29-1	TRBJ1-2	CSVRGGYGYTF
TRBV3-1/TRBV3-2	TRBJ2-5	CASSQQPNTQETQYF
TRBV5-8	TRBJ2-3	CASSHRGLAVGTDTQYF
TRBV7-6	TRBJ2-7	CASSLDPDRIDEQYF
TRBV7-2	TRBJ1-2	CASSLDRQNTYGYTF
TRBV14	TRBJ1-5	CASSQGASQPQHF
TRBV15	TRBJ2-5	CATSRAPRGAQETQYF
TRBV2	TRBJ1-5	CASSAGVQPQHF
TRBV7-5	TRBJ2-7	CARSTVDRKIYEQYF
TRBV19	TRBJ2-2	CASSSSVGELFF
TRBV14	TRBJ2-3	CASSQEAPGGSTDTQYF
TRBV29-1	TRBJ2-3	CSVSKGSGRGNPDTQYF
TRBV5-1	TRBJ2-1	CASSLRTEYNEQFF
TRBV27	TRBJ2-7	CASSSGLVGEQYF
TRBV5-8	TRBJ2-2	CASRSGAGELFF
TRBV27	TRBJ1-1	CASSSIQGPDTEAFF
TRBV28	TRBJ1-2	CASSLRDGGIGYGYTF